The 7 T cell receptor beta chains presented below share a single source sample, sequenced in a study of control samples from healthy donors and cancer patients. The protocol was immunoSEQ multiplex PCR, while the TCRdb copy is restricted to in-frame clones and leaves out a portion. The sample lists 100,000 to 150,000 clones, around 93% occurring once. Sequenced material: blood. The source is a woman aged 45-59 years in good health.

The genes are TRBV18 and TRBJ1-3, with TRBD1 identical over 11 bases. Germline CDR1 and CDR2: KGHSH and LQKENI. V lost 5 bases and J lost 0; bases outside the gene matches: 12. The CDR3 runs to 19 residues. CDR3 region: CASSKKPGQGVISGNTIYF. In DNA form, the CDR3 reads TGTGCCAGCTCAAAAAAACCGGGACAGGGGGTAATCTCTGGAAACACCATATATTTT.

The chain has TRBV2 and TRBJ2-1; TRBD2 might be the D (6 bases). There are 14 residues in the CDR3. Trimming removed 7 bases from V and 9 bases from J, with 19 bases in between. Germline V CDR1 and CDR2: SNHLY, FYNNEI. CDR3 bases: TGTGCCAGCATAAAGGTTGGAGGGTCCGGTGAGCAGTTCTTC. Protein product: CASIKVGGSGEQFF. Looking up the rest from reference TRBV2 and TRBJ2-1 gives the full variable domain: EPEVTQTPSHQVTQMGQEVILRCVPISNHLYFYWYRQILGQKVEFLVSFYNNEISEKSEIFDDQFSVERPDGSNFTLKIRSTKLEDSAMYFCASIKVGGSGEQFFGPGTRLTVL.

This chain uses TRBV30 with TRBJ2-6, with D perhaps given as TRBD1 or TRBD2 (5 bases each). The V gene lost 2 bases and the J gene lost 0 bases, with 8 bases spanning the gap. The CDR3 has 15 amino acids. CDR1 GTSNPN and CDR2 SVGIG come from the germline V gene (reference sequence). CDR3 region: CAWSWGISGANVLTF. CDR3 DNA sequence: TGTGCCTGGAGTTGGGGGATCTCTGGGGCCAACGTCCTGACTTTC.

The chain is built from TRBV18 and TRBJ1-1; D uncertain. Germline V gene lookup returns CDR1 KGHSH and CDR2 LQKENI. Trimming removed 5 bases from V and 1 base from J, with 11 bases in between. This CDR3 has 14 residues. The CDR3 region is CASSSTTGNTEAFF. The DNA for the CDR3 is TGTGCCAGCTCATCGACGACGGGGAACACTGAAGCTTTCTTT.

Of note for this clone: Other nucleotide sequences in the sample specify the same CDR3. CDR3 sequence reads: CASSVGYEQYF. In DNA, the CDR3 is TGTGCCAGCAGTGTGGGGTACGAGCAGTACTTC. The chain recombines TRBV2 with TRBJ2-7; D unresolved. The germline V gene has CDR1 SNHLY and CDR2 FYNNEI. The CDR3 is 11 residues long. V lost 4 bases to trimming and J lost 4 bases, with 5 bases between them. The full variable domain, rest sourced from reference TRBV2 and TRBJ2-7, is EPEVTQTPSHQVTQMGQEVILRCVPISNHLYFYWYRQILGQKVEFLVSFYNNEISEKSEIFDDQFSVERPDGSNFTLKIRSTKLEDSAMYFCASSVGYEQYFGPGTRLTVT.

This chain connects TRBV4-1 to TRBJ1-1; D call uncertain. Germline V gene lookup returns CDR1 MGHRA and CDR2 YSYEKL. This CDR3 has 16 amino acids. The V end lost 0 bases, the J end lost 5 bases, and 16 bases lay between the germline ends. The CDR3 nucleotides read TGCGCCAGCAGCCAAGAAGAGGGAGGTCCAAGGACTGAAGCTTTCTTT. This gives the protein CASSQEEGGPRTEAFF.

This clone showed up just once. The gene calls are TRBV7-9 and TRBJ2-3; 8 bases map to TRBD1. The CDR3 is made up of 15 amino acids. Germline CDR1 reads SEHNR; CDR2 reads FQNEAQ (reference sequence). With V trimmed by 1 base and J by 3 bases, 3 bases remained unmatched. CDR3 protein: CASSLGQGITDTQYF. Written as DNA, the CDR3 is TGTGCCAGCAGCTTAGGACAGGGGATAACAGATACGCAGTATTTT. Combining the CDR3 with reference TRBV7-9 and TRBJ2-3 gives the whole variable domain DTGVSQNPRHKITKRGQNVTFRCDPISEHNRLYWYRQTLGQGPEFLTYFQNEAQLEKSRLLSDRFSAERPKGSFSTLEIQRTEQGDSAMYLCASSLGQGITDTQYFGPGTRLTVL.